The T cell receptor (beta chain) described here comes from a study of blood T cell repertoires in COVID-19. V lost 4 bases and J lost 4, with 10 bases in between. CDR3 length: 13 amino acids. Germline V CDR1 and CDR2: MNHEY, SVGAGI. Repertoires were generated with immunoSEQ multiplex PCR, while TCRdb's copy carries only in-frame clones and drops some. The data hold 150,000 to 200,000 clones, with approximately 79% observed a single time. The sequence was collected from a woman older than 75 with acute or convalescent COVID-19. The chain couples TRBV6-5 to TRBJ1-1; D is unclear. Sequencing was carried out using peripheral blood. DNA of the CDR3: TGTGCCAGCAGTTTCCAGTCGGGCACTGAAGCTTTCTTT. It is translated as CASSFQSGTEAFF.